This TCR beta chain emerged from a study of T cells expressing NK-cell markers. Whole-study results and caveats: It was still unclear whether expanded NKG2C+ T cell clones were HCMV specific.

Using the 5' RACE reads, TCRdb records one entry per CDR3 protein without DNA. The clone table shows 400,000 to 500,000 distinct CDR3 sequences, with the ten largest holding about 7.1%. With regard to this clonotype: Its target is unknown.

CDR3 length: 16 amino acids. Germline lookup yields CDR1 MGHRA and CDR2 YSYEKL. The sequence came from a woman aged 18 to 75 in good health. The sample comprised blood T cells: a sorted CD56 or NKG2C T cell subset, CD4+ or CD8+ T cells, or bulk PBMC T cells (not recorded which). The rearrangement joins TRBV4-1 to TRBJ2-3; TCRdb selects TRBD2, and the lack of DNA leaves this call unchecked. CDR3: CASSQPAGGLTDTQYF.